The 6 T cell receptor beta chains below were found in one sample sequenced in a study of cytomegalovirus exposure and HLA in healthy donors. Primers: 60 Vbeta forward and 13 Jbeta reverse. The data were produced by immunoSEQ multiplex PCR, yet TCRdb's version contains in-frame clones alone and is incomplete. The sample carries some 200,000 clones, more than 65% recorded once. Sequenced input: PBMCs. The receptors shown here come from a man aged 50 or older in good health and CMV-seronegative.

This chain uses TRBV19 with TRBJ2-7, with 11 bases identical to TRBD2. Germline V gene data show CDR1 as LNHDA and CDR2 as SQIVND (reference sequence). With V trimmed by 3 bases and J by 0 bases, 4 bases remained unmatched. CDR3 length: 16 residues. The chain's CDR3 is CASSIHTSGSSYEQYF. The CDR3 DNA sequence: TGTGCCAGTAGTATCCACACTAGCGGGAGCTCCTACGAGCAGTACTTC. Combining the CDR3 with reference TRBV19 and TRBJ2-7 gives the whole variable domain DGGITQSPKYLFRKEGQNVTLSCEQNLNHDAMYWYRQDPGQGLRLIYYSQIVNDFQKGDIAEGYSVSREKKESFPLTVTSAQKNPTAFYLCASSIHTSGSSYEQYFGPGTRLTVT.

The chain has TRBV18 and TRBJ1-2; unclear D gene. The CDR3 is made up of 14 amino acids. Germline-derived CDR1 and CDR2 are KGHSH and LQKENI. V lost 1 base to trimming and J lost 4 bases, with 10 bases between them. The CDR3 nucleotides are TGTGCCAGCTCACCACTAGAGGCAGTCTATGGCTACACCTTC. Protein sequence: CASSPLEAVYGYTF.

The chain combines TRBV6-6 with TRBJ2-7, with a possible D match to TRBD2 (6 bases). CDR3 length equals 14 residues. Per germline, CDR1 MNHNY and CDR2 SVGAGI (reference sequence). Trimming cost V 4 bases and J 6 bases, with 16 bases left between them. CDR3 sequence (DNA): TGTGCCAGCAGTTGGCGGGAAACGGTCGGCGAGCAGTACTTC. Its protein product is CASSWRETVGEQYF.

The gene calls are TRBV19 and TRBJ2-3, with TRBD1 matching 9 bases. The CDR3 sequence is 14 residues long. The junction had 3 bases not matched to a gene; V was cut back by 5 bases and J by 3 bases. Germline CDR1 and CDR2: LNHDA and SQIVND (reference sequence). This CDR3 reads CASSRDRATDTQYF. CDR3 DNA: TGTGCCAGTAGTCGGGACAGGGCAACAGATACGCAGTATTTT.

This chain links TRBV9 with TRBJ1-2, with TRBD1 identical over 8 bases. Germline CDR1 and CDR2: SGDLS and YYNGEE. Losses at the gene ends were 3 bases for V and 4 bases for J; bases not matched to a gene: 2. This CDR3 comprises 13 residues. The CDR3 reads CASSAGGGYGYTF. CDR3 nucleotides: TGTGCCAGCAGCGCAGGGGGCGGCTATGGCTACACCTTC. Combining the CDR3 with reference TRBV9 and TRBJ1-2 gives the whole variable domain DSGVTQTPKHLITATGQRVTLRCSPRSGDLSVYWYQQSLDQGLQFLIQYYNGEERAKGNILERFSAQQFPDLHSELNLSSLELGDSALYFCASSAGGGYGYTFGSGTRLTVV.

The chain carries TRBV5-1 and TRBJ2-4; 7 bases are a match to TRBD2. The CDR3 spans 18 residues. Germline CDR1 and CDR2: SGHRS and YFSETQ. Trimming at V came to 6 bases and at J to 2 bases, leaving 17 bases not matched to a gene. The CDR3 nucleotides are TGCGCCAGCATTGCCCGGGGGGAGGTCAAGCGGCCCAAAAACATTCAGTACTTC. This gives the protein CASIARGEVKRPKNIQYF.